What follows are 11 T cell receptor beta chains derived from one specimen sequenced in a study. TCRdb used MiXCR to reprocess the RT-PCR reads, holding one entry per CDR3 protein. The data hold about 680,000 distinct CDR3 sequences, with around 14% observed a single time. Sequencing was performed on memory CD4+ T cells from blood. These TCRs come from a female donor in good health, serving as a healthy control.

This clonotype has only a few counts. J is TRBJ1-6 and V is TRBV6-2 or TRBV6-3; maybe TRBD1 (6 bases). From germline, CDR1 is MNHEY and CDR2 SVGEGT. V was pared by 6 bases and J by 0 bases, with 12 bases between. CDR3 size: 16 residues. Written as DNA, the CDR3 is TGTGCCAGCAGCTATGACAGGTTCTCCTATAATTCACCCCTCCACTTT. Protein: CASSYDRFSYNSPLHF.

A few counts support this clonotype. This CDR3 reads CASSVRSWETQYF. The CDR3 bases are TGTGCCAGCAGCGTCCGCTCGTGGGAGACCCAGTACTTC. The chain employs TRBV9 and TRBJ2-5; D is unresolved. Germline V lookup: CDR1 SGDLS, CDR2 YYNGEE. The CDR3 has 13 amino acids. With 2 bases removed from V and 5 bases from J, the gap between germline ends came to 10 bases.

CDR3 in amino acids: CASTLGEGYGYTF. DNA of the CDR3: TGTGCCAGCACCCTAGGAGAGGGCTATGGCTACACCTTC. The chain combines TRBV6-1 with TRBJ1-2; D call uncertain. Per germline, CDR1 MNHNS and CDR2 SASEGT. The CDR3 is 13 amino acids. V lost 7 bases, J lost 4 bases, and 13 bases lay in between.

The chain joins TRBV10-3 to TRBJ2-2; no clear D. Trimming pared 6 bases from V and 8 bases from J, leaving 10 bases between. CDR3 length equals 12 residues. Germline V CDR1 and CDR2: ENHRY, SYGVKD. The CDR3 nucleotides are TGTGCCATCAGGAAATCTACAGGGGAGCTGTTTTTT. This encodes CAIRKSTGELFF.

The chain links TRBV28 to TRBJ2-4, with D possibly matching TRBD1 (6 bases). Germline V gene sequence: CDR1 MDHEN, CDR2 SYDVKM. Trimming pared 2 bases from V and 10 bases from J, leaving 9 bases between. The CDR3 spans 12 residues. Here the CDR3 reads CASSLDQGIQYF. The CDR3 coding sequence is TGTGCCAGCAGTTTAGATCAGGGGATTCAGTACTTC.

This clonotype was detected ten times or more. In nucleotides, the CDR3 is TGTGCCAGCAGCTTAACAGGGTACCACAATGAGCAGTTCTTC. Translation gives CASSLTGYHNEQFF. V and J are TRBV7-8 and TRBJ2-1; perhaps TRBD1 as D (6 bases). The germline V gene encodes CDR1 SGHVS and CDR2 FQNEAQ. Trimming took 2 bases from V and 5 from J, leaving 10 bases between them. The CDR3 is 14 amino acids.

CDR3 sequence: CASSLSGFGGRRADTQYF. CDR3 DNA: TGTGCCAGCAGCTTGTCCGGATTCGGCGGGAGAAGGGCAGATACGCAGTATTTT. The chain joins TRBV11-2 to TRBJ2-3; 7 nucleotides agree with TRBD2. CDR3 length equals 18 residues. V lost 3 bases and J lost 4; bases outside the gene matches: 16. Germline V gene lookup returns CDR1 SGHAT and CDR2 FQNNGV.

This clonotype was picked up a small number of times. The rearrangement joins TRBV28 to TRBJ2-7; D assignment may be TRBD1 or TRBD2 (5 bases each). The CDR3 length is 15 residues. The germline V and J ends were trimmed by 5 bases and 0 bases, with 14 bases remaining between them. Looked up from germline, CDR1 is MDHEN and CDR2 is SYDVKM. CDR3 coding DNA: TGTGCCAGCAGTAACGGGGCAGACAACTCCTACGAGCAGTACTTC. It encodes CASSNGADNSYEQYF.

This clonotype was counted only a few times. This chain connects TRBV7-2 to TRBJ2-5, with D possibly TRBD2 on 6 matching bases. The CDR3 is made up of 16 amino acids. The V end lost 5 bases, the J end lost 2 bases, and 18 bases lay between the germline ends. Germline-derived CDR1 and CDR2 are SGHTA and FQGNSA. CDR3: CASSLTLAGTQETQYF. The DNA for the CDR3 is TGTGCCAGCAGCCTCACCCTTGCCGGGACTCAAGAGACCCAGTACTTC.

This clonotype occurred many times. This rearrangement joins TRBV4-3 to TRBJ2-3, with 8 positions matching TRBD1. Germline loops: CDR1 LGHNA, CDR2 YSLEER. Trimming at V came to 1 base and at J to 2 bases, leaving 5 bases not matched to a gene. The CDR3 has 16 residues. The CDR3 nucleotides read TGCGCCAGCAGCCAAGGGGACAGGTTCATCACAGATACGCAGTATTTT. Its protein is CASSQGDRFITDTQYF.

This clonotype was counted ten times or more. The chain links TRBV4-2 to TRBJ1-3; D unresolved. The CDR3 totals 13 residues. Trimming stripped 1 base from V and 4 bases from J, with 5 bases between. The V gene's germline CDR1 is LGHNA and CDR2 YNFKEQ. The CDR3 nucleotides read TGTGCCAGCAGCCAAGGGGCCGGAAACACCATATATTTT. It translates to CASSQGAGNTIYF.